Listed below are T cell receptor beta chains from one sample, sequenced in a study of tumor-infiltrating lymphocytes in oesophageal squamous cell carcinoma. Each CDR3 protein is one row after TCRdb ran MiXCR on the PCR reads. This sample carries 12,000 or so distinct CDR3 sequences, around 54% of them seen once, and the ten largest clones take roughly 30%. Sequencing used esophageal tumor tissue. All receptors come from a female donor with esophageal squamous cell carcinoma. CDR3s include the opening cysteine and the closing phenylalanine or tryptophan. The D gene is left open where the match is weak. For some rows the clone size is stated as once, few or many, or as a class when expanded; others skip it.

CDR3 DNA: TGTGCCAGCAGTTTCGACAGGGGCACTGAAGCTTTCTTT; CDR3 protein: CASSFDRGTEAFF; CDR3 length: 13; V gene: TRBV28; clone size: .; D gene: TRBD1; J gene: TRBJ1-1
CDR3 DNA: TGTGCCAGCAAAAGGAATAGCGTGATCAATCAAGAGACCCAGTACTTC; CDR3 protein: CASKRNSVINQETQYF; CDR3 length: 16; V gene: TRBV28; clone size: .; D gene: .; J gene: TRBJ2-5
CDR3 DNA: TGTGCCAGCAGCTTACGGCGTGAATGGGAGCACTACTTC; CDR3 protein: CASSLRREWEHYF; CDR3 length: 13; V gene: TRBV7-2; clone size: .; D gene: .; J gene: TRBJ1-2
CDR3 DNA: TGTGCCAGCAGCTTGGTTCCTTACTCTGGGGCCAACGTCCTGACTTTC; CDR3 protein: CASSLVPYSGANVLTF; CDR3 length: 16; V gene: TRBV7-3; clone size: .; D gene: .; J gene: TRBJ2-6
CDR3 DNA: TGTGCCAGCAAGCCCGAGTACCAAGAGACCCAGTACTTC; CDR3 protein: CASKPEYQETQYF; CDR3 length: 13; V gene: TRBV7-6; clone size: few; D gene: .; J gene: TRBJ2-5
CDR3 DNA: TGTGCCAGCATCGGAACAGGGGGCAAAAACTACGAGCAGTACTTC; CDR3 protein: CASIGTGGKNYEQYF; CDR3 length: 15; V gene: TRBV6-1; clone size: .; D gene: TRBD1; J gene: TRBJ2-7
CDR3 DNA: TGTGCCAGCAGCTTAGCTCGAAGCGGGAGCCCCACCTACGAGCAGTACTTC; CDR3 protein: CASSLARSGSPTYEQYF; CDR3 length: 17; V gene: TRBV7-6; clone size: .; D gene: TRBD2; J gene: TRBJ2-7
CDR3 DNA: TGCAGTGCGCTCCCAGGTGGTGGCTATGGCTACACCTTC; CDR3 protein: CSALPGGGYGYTF; CDR3 length: 13; V gene: TRBV20-1; clone size: .; D gene: .; J gene: TRBJ1-2
CDR3 DNA: TGTGCCAGCAGCCGAACAGGGGGTTCCTCCTACGAGCAGTACTTC; CDR3 protein: CASSRTGGSSYEQYF; CDR3 length: 15; V gene: TRBV7-2; clone size: .; D gene: TRBD1; J gene: TRBJ2-7
CDR3 DNA: TGTGCCAGCAGCCACCCCGGACTAGCGGTCTACAATGAGCAGTTCTTC; CDR3 protein: CASSHPGLAVYNEQFF; CDR3 length: 16; V gene: TRBV7-2; clone size: .; D gene: TRBD2; J gene: TRBJ2-1
CDR3 DNA: TGTGCCAGCAGCTTAGGGACTAGCGGGAGCTCGTACACAGATACGCAGTATTTT; CDR3 protein: CASSLGTSGSSYTDTQYF; CDR3 length: 18; V gene: TRBV7-3; clone size: few; D gene: TRBD2; J gene: TRBJ2-3
CDR3 DNA: TGTGCCAGCAGCGGGGAGGGACAGGGGTCTTATCGGCAGTACTTC; CDR3 protein: CASSGEGQGSYRQYF; CDR3 length: 15; V gene: TRBV7-8; clone size: .; D gene: TRBD1; J gene: TRBJ2-7
CDR3 DNA: TGTGCCAGCAGTTACTCGAACCGGGGTGAGCAGTACTTC; CDR3 protein: CASSYSNRGEQYF; CDR3 length: 13; V gene: TRBV6-6; clone size: many; D gene: .; J gene: TRBJ2-5
CDR3 DNA: TGTGCCAGCAGCTCAACCAGGGGAGCCCAAGAGACCCAGTACTTC; CDR3 protein: CASSSTRGAQETQYF; CDR3 length: 15; V gene: TRBV7-3; clone size: few; D gene: .; J gene: TRBJ2-5
CDR3 DNA: TGTGCCAGCAGCTTAGGTATCCAGAGCTCCTACGAGCAGTACTTC; CDR3 protein: CASSLGIQSSYEQYF; CDR3 length: 15; V gene: TRBV7-9; clone size: .; D gene: .; J gene: TRBJ2-7
CDR3 DNA: TGTGCCAGCAGGCGCTACGGGGGGTCCCTCTACGAGCAGTACTTC; CDR3 protein: CASRRYGGSLYEQYF; CDR3 length: 15; V gene: TRBV5-6; clone size: .; D gene: TRBD2; J gene: TRBJ2-7
CDR3 DNA: TGTGCCAGCAGCTTAGGACCCGCCGGAGGCACAGATACGCAGTATTTT; CDR3 protein: CASSLGPAGGTDTQYF; CDR3 length: 16; V gene: TRBV7-8; clone size: .; D gene: .; J gene: TRBJ2-3
CDR3 DNA: TGTGCCAGCTCGGACACCCACTCCTACGAGCAGTACTTC; CDR3 protein: CASSDTHSYEQYF; CDR3 length: 13; V gene: TRBV18; clone size: .; D gene: .; J gene: TRBJ2-7
CDR3 DNA: TGTGCCAGCAGAACCAGCAGGGACAGAGATAATCAGCCCCAGCATTTT; CDR3 protein: CASRTSRDRDNQPQHF; CDR3 length: 16; V gene: TRBV6-5; clone size: .; D gene: TRBD1; J gene: TRBJ1-5
CDR3 DNA: TGTGCCAGCAGCTTAAGGGGAGGGAGGGGGCGCGGCACAGATACGCAGTATTTT; CDR3 protein: CASSLRGGRGRGTDTQYF; CDR3 length: 18; V gene: TRBV7-2; clone size: medium-sized; D gene: .; J gene: TRBJ2-3
CDR3 DNA: TGTGCCAGCGGACCGAAGGCCCAGTACTTC; CDR3 protein: CASGPKAQYF; CDR3 length: 10; V gene: TRBV7-2; clone size: few; D gene: .; J gene: TRBJ2-5
CDR3 DNA: TGTGCCAGCAGCCCGAACAGGGGGGGCCAAGAGACCCAGTACTTC; CDR3 protein: CASSPNRGGQETQYF; CDR3 length: 15; V gene: TRBV7-8; clone size: .; D gene: .; J gene: TRBJ2-5
CDR3 DNA: TGTGCCAGCAGCACAGTCGGACTAGTAAATGAGCAGTTCTTC; CDR3 protein: CASSTVGLVNEQFF; CDR3 length: 14; V gene: TRBV7-2; clone size: few; D gene: TRBD2; J gene: TRBJ2-1
CDR3 DNA: TGTGCCACCAGTGATACCACTACAGGGAGCTCCTACAATGAGCAGTTCTTC; CDR3 protein: CATSDTTTGSSYNEQFF; CDR3 length: 17; V gene: TRBV24-1; clone size: .; D gene: .; J gene: TRBJ2-1
CDR3 DNA: TGTGCCAGCAGCCACCCGACCCACCTCGACACGCAGTACCAAGAGACCCAGTACTTC; CDR3 protein: CASSHPTHLDTQYQETQYF; CDR3 length: 19; V gene: TRBV7-8; clone size: .; D gene: .; J gene: TRBJ2-5
CDR3 DNA: TGTGCCAGCAGCGCCCAGGGGGTAGGGGAGCTGTTTTTT; CDR3 protein: CASSAQGVGELFF; CDR3 length: 13; V gene: TRBV7-3; clone size: .; D gene: TRBD1; J gene: TRBJ2-2
CDR3 DNA: TGCGCCAGCACTACAAGCGGGAATCGGTACAATGAGCAGTTCTTC; CDR3 protein: CASTTSGNRYNEQFF; CDR3 length: 15; V gene: TRBV10-2; clone size: medium-sized; D gene: TRBD2; J gene: TRBJ2-1
CDR3 DNA: TGTGCCAGCAGCCGTGTCCGAGAGACCCAGTACTTC; CDR3 protein: CASSRVRETQYF; CDR3 length: 12; V gene: TRBV7-2; clone size: many; D gene: .; J gene: TRBJ2-5
CDR3 DNA: TGTGCCAGCAGCTTAGCGCTGTCCAATGAGCAGTTCTTC; CDR3 protein: CASSLALSNEQFF; CDR3 length: 13; V gene: TRBV7-6; clone size: .; D gene: .; J gene: TRBJ2-1
CDR3 DNA: TGTGCCAGCAGCTCTAGCGGCCTCGGGACTAGCGGGAGAAATGAGCAGTTCTTC; CDR3 protein: CASSSSGLGTSGRNEQFF; CDR3 length: 18; V gene: TRBV7-4; clone size: .; D gene: TRBD2; J gene: TRBJ2-1
CDR3 DNA: TGTGCCAGCTCACCATTGGCAGGGCTCCAAGAGACCCAGTACTTC; CDR3 protein: CASSPLAGLQETQYF; CDR3 length: 15; V gene: TRBV18; clone size: .; D gene: .; J gene: TRBJ2-5
CDR3 DNA: TGTGCCAGCAGCTTAGTAGGCGGGAGGACCTACAATGAGCAGTTCTTC; CDR3 protein: CASSLVGGRTYNEQFF; CDR3 length: 16; V gene: TRBV7-9; clone size: .; D gene: TRBD2; J gene: TRBJ2-1
CDR3 DNA: TGTGCCAGCAGCTTCGGGACTACGGCTTACAATGAGCAGTTCTTC; CDR3 protein: CASSFGTTAYNEQFF; CDR3 length: 15; V gene: TRBV7-6; clone size: .; D gene: TRBD2; J gene: TRBJ2-1
CDR3 DNA: TGTGCCAGCAGCTTACAGACCTATGAGCAGTTCTTC; CDR3 protein: CASSLQTYEQFF; CDR3 length: 12; V gene: TRBV7-4; clone size: .; D gene: .; J gene: TRBJ2-1
CDR3 DNA: TGTGCCAGCAGCCCGGACACCGGGGAGCTGTTTTTT; CDR3 protein: CASSPDTGELFF; CDR3 length: 12; V gene: TRBV7-2; clone size: .; D gene: .; J gene: TRBJ2-2
CDR3 DNA: TGTGCCAGCAGTAAGGGACTAGTAAGTTTCTTCTTC; CDR3 protein: CASSKGLVSFFF; CDR3 length: 12; V gene: TRBV7-2; clone size: .; D gene: TRBD2; J gene: TRBJ2-5
CDR3 DNA: TGTGCCAGCAGCGAACGGGGTTATAACACTGAAGCTTTCTTT; CDR3 protein: CASSERGYNTEAFF; CDR3 length: 14; V gene: TRBV6-1; clone size: medium-sized; D gene: .; J gene: TRBJ1-1
CDR3 DNA: TGTGCCAGCAGAAAAGGGTACGAGCAGTACTTC; CDR3 protein: CASRKGYEQYF; CDR3 length: 11; V gene: TRBV27; clone size: .; D gene: .; J gene: TRBJ2-7
CDR3 DNA: TGTGCCAGCAGTTTGTCTAGCGAGCAGTACTTC; CDR3 protein: CASSLSSEQYF; CDR3 length: 11; V gene: TRBV28; clone size: once; D gene: .; J gene: TRBJ2-7
CDR3 DNA: TGTGCCAGCAGTTTATTCCCCCAGGGGTCGGGGAGCACTGAAGCTTTCTTT; CDR3 protein: CASSLFPQGSGSTEAFF; CDR3 length: 17; V gene: TRBV28; clone size: many; D gene: .; J gene: TRBJ1-1
CDR3 DNA: TGTGCCAGCAGCTTAATCGACGGCACCGGGGAGCTGTTTTTT; CDR3 protein: CASSLIDGTGELFF; CDR3 length: 14; V gene: TRBV7-3; clone size: .; D gene: .; J gene: TRBJ2-2
CDR3 DNA: TGTGCCAGCAGCATCTATCGCGGGGAGCAGTTCTTC; CDR3 protein: CASSIYRGEQFF; CDR3 length: 12; V gene: TRBV7-6; clone size: .; D gene: .; J gene: TRBJ2-1
CDR3 DNA: TGTGCCAGCAGCTTCCCTGAGAGCTCCTACGAGCAGTACTTC; CDR3 protein: CASSFPESSYEQYF; CDR3 length: 14; V gene: TRBV7-2; clone size: few; D gene: .; J gene: TRBJ2-7